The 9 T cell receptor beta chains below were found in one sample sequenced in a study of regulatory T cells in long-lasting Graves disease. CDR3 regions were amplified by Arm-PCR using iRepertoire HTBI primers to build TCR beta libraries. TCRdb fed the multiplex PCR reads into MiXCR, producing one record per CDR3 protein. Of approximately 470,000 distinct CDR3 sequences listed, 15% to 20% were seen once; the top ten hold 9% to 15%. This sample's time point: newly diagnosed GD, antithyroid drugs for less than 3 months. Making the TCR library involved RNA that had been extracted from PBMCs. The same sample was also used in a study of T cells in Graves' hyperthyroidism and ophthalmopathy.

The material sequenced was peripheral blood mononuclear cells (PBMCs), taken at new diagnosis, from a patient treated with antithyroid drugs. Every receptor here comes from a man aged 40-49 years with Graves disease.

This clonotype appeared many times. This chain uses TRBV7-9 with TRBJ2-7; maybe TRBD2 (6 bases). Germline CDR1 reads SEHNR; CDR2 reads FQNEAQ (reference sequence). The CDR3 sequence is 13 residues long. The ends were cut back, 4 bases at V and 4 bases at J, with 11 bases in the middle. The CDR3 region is CASSWEAGYEQYF. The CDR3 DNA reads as TGTGCCAGCAGCTGGGAGGCCGGGTACGAGCAGTACTTC.

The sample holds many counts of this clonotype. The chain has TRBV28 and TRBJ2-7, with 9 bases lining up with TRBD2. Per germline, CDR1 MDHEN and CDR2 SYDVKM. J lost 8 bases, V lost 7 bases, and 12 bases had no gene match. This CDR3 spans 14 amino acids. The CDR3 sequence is CASTVAAGGPKQYF. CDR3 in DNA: TGTGCCAGCACCGTTGCGGCGGGAGGGCCAAAGCAGTACTTC.

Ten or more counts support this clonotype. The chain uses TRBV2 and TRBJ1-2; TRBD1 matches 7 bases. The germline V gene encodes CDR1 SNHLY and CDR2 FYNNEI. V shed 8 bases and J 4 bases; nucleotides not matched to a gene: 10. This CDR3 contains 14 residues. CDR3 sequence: CASSPDRNVYGYTF. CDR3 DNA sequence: TGTGCCAGCTCGCCGGACAGGAACGTCTATGGCTACACCTTC. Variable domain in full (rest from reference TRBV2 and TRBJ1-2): EPEVTQTPSHQVTQMGQEVILRCVPISNHLYFYWYRQILGQKVEFLVSFYNNEISEKSEIFDDQFSVERPDGSNFTLKIRSTKLEDSAMYFCASSPDRNVYGYTFGSGTRLTVV.

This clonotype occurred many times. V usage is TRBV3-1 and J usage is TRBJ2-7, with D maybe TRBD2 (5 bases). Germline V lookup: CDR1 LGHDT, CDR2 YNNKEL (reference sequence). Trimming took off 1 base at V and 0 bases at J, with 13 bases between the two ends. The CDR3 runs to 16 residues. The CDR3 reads CASSQVMREVSYEQYF. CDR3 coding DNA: TGTGCCAGCAGCCAAGTGATGAGGGAAGTCTCCTACGAGCAGTACTTC.

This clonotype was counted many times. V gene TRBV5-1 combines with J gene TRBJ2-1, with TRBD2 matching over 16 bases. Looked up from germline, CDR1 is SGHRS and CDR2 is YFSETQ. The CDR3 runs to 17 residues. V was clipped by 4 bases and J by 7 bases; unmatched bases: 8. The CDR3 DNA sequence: TGCGCCAGCAGCCCGGGACTAGCGGGAGGGCCTCTTAATGAGCAGTTCTTC. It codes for CASSPGLAGGPLNEQFF.

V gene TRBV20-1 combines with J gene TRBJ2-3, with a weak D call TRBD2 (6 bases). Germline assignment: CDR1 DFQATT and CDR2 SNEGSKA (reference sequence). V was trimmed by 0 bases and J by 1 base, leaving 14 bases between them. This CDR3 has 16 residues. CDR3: CSARDFGRDRTDTQYF. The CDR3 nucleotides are TGCAGTGCTAGAGATTTTGGGCGGGACCGCACAGATACGCAGTATTTT.

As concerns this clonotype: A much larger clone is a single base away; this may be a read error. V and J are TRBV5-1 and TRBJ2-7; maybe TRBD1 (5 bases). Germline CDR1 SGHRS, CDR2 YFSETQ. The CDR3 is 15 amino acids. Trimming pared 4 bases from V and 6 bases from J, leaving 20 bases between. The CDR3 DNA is TGCGCCAGCAGCCCGATGACAGATGGAGCTGGCGAGCAGTACTTC. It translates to CASSPMTDGAGEQYF.

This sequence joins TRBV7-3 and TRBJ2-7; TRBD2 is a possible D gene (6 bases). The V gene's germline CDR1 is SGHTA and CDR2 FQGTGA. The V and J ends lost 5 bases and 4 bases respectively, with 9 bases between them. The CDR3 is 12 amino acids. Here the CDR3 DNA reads TGTGCCAGCAGCCCGGAGGGGTACGAGCAGTACTTC. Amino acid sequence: CASSPEGYEQYF.

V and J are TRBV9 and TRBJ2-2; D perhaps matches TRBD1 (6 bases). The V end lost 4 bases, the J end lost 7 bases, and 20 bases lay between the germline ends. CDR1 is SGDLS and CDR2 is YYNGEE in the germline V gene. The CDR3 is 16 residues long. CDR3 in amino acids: CASSPSKGVRIGELFF. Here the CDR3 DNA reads TGTGCCAGCAGCCCCAGTAAGGGGGTGAGAATCGGGGAGCTGTTTTTT.